What follows are 24 T cell receptor beta chains derived from one specimen sequenced in a study of CD8+ T cells in alopecia areata. This sample's treatment: oral pan-JAK inhibitor, 5-10 mg twice daily. Investigators isolated RNA and reverse transcribed it into cDNA to act as the sequencing template. Produced via immunoSEQ multiplex PCR; TCRdb's table is partial and in-frame only. Here the sample spans more than 110,000 clones, roughly four fifths being singletons. Material: CD8+ T cells sorted from blood, obtained at week 4, from a patient treated with tofacitinib. The origin of the receptors is a human donor with alopecia areata.

The rearrangement links TRBV7-2 to TRBJ2-5; 14 positions agree with TRBD2. The CDR3 contains 16 residues. V was pared by 5 bases and J by 3 bases, with 5 bases of the junction left unmatched. Germline V gene lookup returns CDR1 SGHTA and CDR2 FQGNSA. The CDR3, as DNA: TGTGCCAGCAGCAGCCCGGGACTAGCGGGGGAAGAGACCCAGTACTTC. It yields the protein CASSSPGLAGEETQYF.

In the case of this clone: Other nucleotide sequences in the sample specify the same CDR3. The chain links TRBV29-1 to TRBJ1-2; 9 nucleotides line up with TRBD1. V lost 5 bases to trimming and J lost 3 bases; unmatched junction nucleotides: 1. This CDR3 has 12 residues. CDR1 and CDR2 (germline): SQVTM, ANQGSEA. This CDR3 is CSVTGGDYGYTF. In DNA form, the CDR3 reads TGCAGCGTTACAGGGGGCGACTATGGCTACACCTTC.

The chain is built from TRBV12-5 and TRBJ2-7; no clear D gene. Trimming left V 8 bases short and J 2 bases short, with 13 bases between. Germline CDR1 reads LGHNT; CDR2 reads FRNRAP. This CDR3 contains 13 residues. The CDR3 sequence is CASLPDGTYEQYF. The CDR3 nucleotides are TGTGCTAGTCTGCCCGACGGTACCTACGAGCAGTACTTC. The entire variable domain, with the rest obtained from reference TRBV12-5 and TRBJ2-7, is as follows: DARVTQTPRHKVTEMGQEVTMRCQPILGHNTVFWYRQTMMQGLELLAYFRNRAPLDDSGMPKDRFSAEMPDATLATLKIQPSEPRDSAVYFCASLPDGTYEQYFGPGTRLTVT.

The gene calls are TRBV5-6 and TRBJ2-1; 10 nucleotides agree with TRBD2. This CDR3 contains 16 residues. J lost 3 bases, V lost 2 bases, and 5 bases had no gene match. The germline V gene has CDR1 SGHDT and CDR2 YYEEEE. CDR3 amino acids: CASSLAGGLFYNEQFF. In DNA form, the CDR3 reads TGTGCCAGCAGCTTAGCGGGGGGGCTCTTCTACAATGAGCAGTTCTTC.

The chain has TRBV4-1 and TRBJ1-2; TRBD1 matches 9 bases. The CDR3 runs to 18 residues. CDR1 is MGHRA, CDR2 YSYEKL, per germline. The J segment lost 8 bases and the V segment lost 0 bases, leaving 16 bases of the junction unmatched. The CDR3 DNA follows: TGCGCCAGCAGCCAAGAAATTGTAGGACAGGGGCGACTTCCCGGCTACACCTTC. Its protein is CASSQEIVGQGRLPGYTF.

The chain is built from TRBV4-1 and TRBJ2-7; tentatively, D is TRBD1 (6 bases). Trimming cost V 4 bases and J 3 bases, with 28 bases left between them. This CDR3 is built from 19 residues. Per the germline V gene, CDR1 is MGHRA and CDR2 is YSYEKL. The CDR3 region is CASSPLLLRDNSPGYEQYF. DNA of the CDR3: TGCGCCAGCAGCCCCCTCCTACTCCGGGACAACAGCCCTGGCTACGAGCAGTACTTC.

This chain connects TRBV9 to TRBJ2-1; possible D gene TRBD2, 6 bases. This CDR3 has 15 residues. Germline assignment: CDR1 SGDLS and CDR2 YYNGEE. Trimming removed 0 bases from V and 5 bases from J, with 12 bases in between. CDR3 loop: CASSVAAGPHNEQFF. CDR3 coding DNA: TGTGCCAGCAGCGTAGCGGCGGGGCCTCACAATGAGCAGTTCTTC.

The chain uses TRBV21-1 and TRBJ2-7; the D call TRBD2 from the table was never checked on the DNA. TRBV21-1 is a listed pseudogene. The CDR3 covers 14 residues. The CDR3 sequence is CASSKCGTTYEQYF. CDR3 nucleotide sequence: TGTGCCAGCAGCAAGTGCGGGACGACCTACGAGCAGTACTTC.

The V and J genes are TRBV5-1 and TRBJ1-1, with unresolved D. Germline CDR1 reads SGHRS; CDR2 reads YFSETQ. The CDR3 loop spans 15 amino acids. Trimming took 3 bases from V and 0 from J, leaving 12 bases between them. DNA of the CDR3: TGCGCCAGCAGCTATTCCAACGTGATGAACACTGAAGCTTTCTTT. Its protein product is CASSYSNVMNTEAFF.

The V call is TRBV19, the J call TRBJ2-3, with TRBD2 as a possible D gene (6 bases). Trimming took 6 bases from V and 5 from J, leaving 18 bases between them. CDR3 length: 15 residues. CDR1 is LNHDA and CDR2 is SQIVND in the germline V gene (reference sequence). The CDR3 loop is CASRTRYSGGDTQYF. The CDR3 DNA reads TGTGCCAGTAGGACAAGGTATTCCGGGGGAGATACGCAGTATTTT.

This chain connects TRBV5-5 to TRBJ1-1; D is unresolved. Per the germline V gene, CDR1 is SGHKS and CDR2 is YYEKEE (reference sequence). The CDR3 contains 14 residues. Trimming shortened V by 4 bases and J by 1 base, and 11 bases separated the two germline ends. The CDR3 spells CASSPTRQNTEAFF. As DNA, the CDR3 is TGTGCCAGCAGCCCGACCCGACAGAACACTGAAGCTTTCTTT.

The chain couples TRBV7-6 to TRBJ2-7; D assignment may be TRBD1 or TRBD2 (5 bases each). The germline V gene encodes CDR1 SGHVS and CDR2 FNYEAQ. V lost 0 bases and J lost 2, with 11 bases in between. This CDR3 has 15 amino acids. CDR3 residues: CASSLAAEGPYEQYF. The CDR3 DNA reads TGTGCCAGCAGCTTAGCCGCAGAGGGGCCCTACGAGCAGTACTTC.

The chain is built from TRBV7-9 and TRBJ2-1; TRBD2 aligns across 11 bases. V was pared by 6 bases and J by 1 base, with 8 bases of the junction left unmatched. Per the germline V gene, CDR1 is SEHNR and CDR2 is FQNEAQ (reference sequence). This CDR3 contains 17 residues. CDR3: CASRHPTSGESYNEQFF. The CDR3 DNA reads TGTGCCAGCAGACATCCGACTAGCGGGGAGTCCTACAATGAGCAGTTCTTC.

The gene calls are TRBV11-2 and TRBJ2-3, with TRBD2 matching over 12 bases. Per germline, CDR1 SGHAT and CDR2 FQNNGV. V shed 4 bases and J 3 bases; nucleotides not matched to a gene: 5. There are 16 residues in the CDR3. CDR3 DNA sequence: TGTGCCAGCAGCTCCCGACTAGCGGGGGTGACAGATACGCAGTATTTT. It encodes CASSSRLAGVTDTQYF.

The chain carries TRBV4-3 and TRBJ1-6, with TRBD1 as a possible D gene (6 bases). Trimming took 0 bases from V and 0 from J, leaving 21 bases between them. This CDR3 has 21 amino acids. Germline lookup yields CDR1 LGHNA and CDR2 YSLEER. The CDR3 DNA reads as TGCGCCAGCAGCCAAGATGTGGTACGGCGTGGGGGCGCCTCCTATAATTCACCCCTCCACTTT. Translation gives CASSQDVVRRGGASYNSPLHF.

V gene TRBV4-3 combines with J gene TRBJ2-5, with a tentative D call TRBD1 (5 bases). Trimming took off 0 bases at V and 4 bases at J, with 15 bases between the two ends. There are 16 residues in the CDR3. Germline V gene sequence: CDR1 LGHNA, CDR2 YSLEER. In nucleotides, the CDR3 is TGCGCCAGCAGCCAAGATCGATCAGGGATGGCAGAGACCCAGTACTTC. This gives the protein CASSQDRSGMAETQYF.

J is TRBJ2-7 and V is TRBV7-9; tentative D call: TRBD2 (6 bases). Germline CDR1 reads SEHNR; CDR2 reads FQNEAQ (reference sequence). V gave up 5 bases and J gave up 4 bases, with 12 bases separating them. This CDR3 contains 13 residues. In nucleotides, the CDR3 is TGTGCCAGCAGCGCTGCCGGGGGTTACGAGCAGTACTTC. Its translation is CASSAAGGYEQYF.

CDR3 residues: CASSEDKAGYNEQFF. In nucleotides, the CDR3 is TGTGCCAGCAGTGAAGATAAGGCAGGGTACAATGAGCAGTTCTTC. The J gene is TRBJ2-1, the V gene TRBV6-1, with a possible D match to TRBD1 (5 bases). Germline CDR1 reads MNHNS; CDR2 reads SASEGT. The CDR3 is 15 amino acids. The V gene lost 1 base and the J gene lost 4 bases, with 11 bases spanning the gap.

This clone was counted once. This chain connects TRBV9 to TRBJ2-1; 10 bases are a match to TRBD2. The junction had 7 bases not matched to a gene; V was cut back by 3 bases and J by 7 bases. Per germline, CDR1 SGDLS and CDR2 YYNGEE. The CDR3 has 15 residues. The CDR3 here is CASSAGTSAFNEQFF. CDR3 coding DNA: TGTGCCAGCAGCGCCGGGACTAGCGCTTTTAATGAGCAGTTCTTC.

The chain couples TRBV7-9 to TRBJ1-4, with D possibly being TRBD1 (5 bases). The V gene's germline CDR1 is SEHNR and CDR2 FQNEAQ (reference sequence). The ends were cut back, 6 bases at V and 7 bases at J, with 9 bases in the middle. This CDR3 comprises 12 residues. CDR3 nucleotides: TGTGCCAGCAGTGGGGCCCCTGAAAAACTGTTTTTT. Translated, it gives CASSGAPEKLFF.

The chain recombines TRBV4-1 with TRBJ2-5, with 8 positions matching TRBD1. Germline V CDR1 and CDR2: MGHRA, YSYEKL. Trimming at V came to 4 bases and at J to 1 base, leaving 2 bases not matched to a gene. CDR3 size: 14 residues. The CDR3 sequence is CASSLGQVQETQYF. In nucleotides, the CDR3 is TGCGCCAGCAGCCTGGGACAGGTCCAAGAGACCCAGTACTTC.

This chain uses TRBV14 with TRBJ2-6, with D perhaps matching TRBD1 or TRBD2 (5 bases each). Trimming took 1 base from V and 1 from J, leaving 11 bases between them. The CDR3 runs 17 residues. The germline CDR1 and CDR2 sequences are SGHDN and FVKESK. The chain's CDR3 is CASSQAPWGSGANVLTF. The CDR3 DNA is TGTGCCAGCAGCCAAGCCCCTTGGGGGTCTGGGGCCAACGTCCTGACTTTC.

The chain is built from TRBV9 and TRBJ2-3; possibly TRBD1 for D (6 bases). V was cut by 7 bases and J by 4 bases, with 19 bases left in between. CDR1 SGDLS and CDR2 YYNGEE come from the germline V gene. This CDR3 is built from 15 residues. The CDR3 loop is CASSEWGHPSDTQYF. The CDR3 DNA is TGTGCCAGCTCAGAGTGGGGACATCCCTCAGATACGCAGTATTTT.

The rearrangement joins TRBV5-6 to TRBJ1-2; no firm D call. CDR1 and CDR2 from the germline V gene are SGHDT and YYEEEE. The V end lost 4 bases, the J end lost 6 bases, and 16 bases lay between the germline ends. The CDR3 sequence is 14 residues long. In DNA, the CDR3 is TGTGCCAGCAGCCACCGTCGATCAGTGCATGGCTACACCTTC. Its protein is CASSHRRSVHGYTF.